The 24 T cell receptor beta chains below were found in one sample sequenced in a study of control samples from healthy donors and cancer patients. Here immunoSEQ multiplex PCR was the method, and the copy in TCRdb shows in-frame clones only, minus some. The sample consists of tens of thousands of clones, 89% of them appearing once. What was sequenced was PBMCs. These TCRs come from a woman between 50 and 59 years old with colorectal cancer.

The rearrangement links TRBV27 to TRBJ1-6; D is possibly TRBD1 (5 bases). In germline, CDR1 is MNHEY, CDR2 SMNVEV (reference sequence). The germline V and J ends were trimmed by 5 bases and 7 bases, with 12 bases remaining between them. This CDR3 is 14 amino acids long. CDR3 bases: TGTGCCAGCAGTACCCCAGGGAACAATTCACCCCTCCACTTT. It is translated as CASSTPGNNSPLHF.

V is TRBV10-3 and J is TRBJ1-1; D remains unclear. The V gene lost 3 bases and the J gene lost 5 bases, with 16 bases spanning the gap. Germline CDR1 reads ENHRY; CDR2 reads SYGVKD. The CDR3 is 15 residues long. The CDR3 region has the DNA TGTGCCATCAGTGACATCCGACATTCTAGGACTGAAGCTTTCTTT. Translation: CAISDIRHSRTEAFF.

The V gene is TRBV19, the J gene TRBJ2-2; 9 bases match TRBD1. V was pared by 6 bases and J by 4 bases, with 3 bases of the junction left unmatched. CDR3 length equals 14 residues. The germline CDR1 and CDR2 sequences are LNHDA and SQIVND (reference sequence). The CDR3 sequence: CASRRQGGTGELFF. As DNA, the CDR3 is TGTGCCAGTAGAAGACAGGGGGGCACCGGGGAGCTGTTTTTT. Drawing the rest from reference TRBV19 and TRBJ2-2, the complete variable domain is DGGITQSPKYLFRKEGQNVTLSCEQNLNHDAMYWYRQDPGQGLRLIYYSQIVNDFQKGDIAEGYSVSREKKESFPLTVTSAQKNPTAFYLCASRRQGGTGELFFGEGSRLTVL.

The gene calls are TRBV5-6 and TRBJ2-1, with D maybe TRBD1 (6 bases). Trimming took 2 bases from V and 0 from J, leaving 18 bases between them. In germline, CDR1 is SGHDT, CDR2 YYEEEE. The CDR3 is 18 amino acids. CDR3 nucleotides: TGTGCCAGCAGCTTCCAATTAAGGACAGAGAGCTCCTACAATGAGCAGTTCTTC. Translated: CASSFQLRTESSYNEQFF.

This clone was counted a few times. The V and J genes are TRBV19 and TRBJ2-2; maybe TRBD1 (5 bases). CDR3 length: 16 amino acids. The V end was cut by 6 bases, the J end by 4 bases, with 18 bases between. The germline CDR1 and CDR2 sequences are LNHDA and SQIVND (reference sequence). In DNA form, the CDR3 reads TGTGCCAGTAGGACCCCCGGTCAGGGCGTCACCGGGGAGCTGTTTTTT. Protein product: CASRTPGQGVTGELFF.

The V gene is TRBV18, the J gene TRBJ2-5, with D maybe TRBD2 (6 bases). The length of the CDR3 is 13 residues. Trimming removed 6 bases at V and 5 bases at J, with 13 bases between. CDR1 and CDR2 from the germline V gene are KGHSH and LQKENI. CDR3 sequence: CASSPGETETQYF. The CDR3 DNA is TGTGCCAGCTCGCCGGGGGAGACGGAGACCCAGTACTTC.

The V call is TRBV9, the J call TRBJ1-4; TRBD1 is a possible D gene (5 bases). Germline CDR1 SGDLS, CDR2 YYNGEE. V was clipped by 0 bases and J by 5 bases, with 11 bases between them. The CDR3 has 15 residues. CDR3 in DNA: TGTGCCAGCAGCGTAGCGGGACGTGACAATGAAAAACTGTTTTTT. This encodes CASSVAGRDNEKLFF.

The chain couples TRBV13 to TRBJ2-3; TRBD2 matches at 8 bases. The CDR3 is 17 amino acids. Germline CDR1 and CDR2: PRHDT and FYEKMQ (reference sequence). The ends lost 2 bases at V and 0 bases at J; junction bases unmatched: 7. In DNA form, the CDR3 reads TGTGCCAGCAGCTTACTTCTAGCGGGTGCTAGCACAGATACGCAGTATTTT. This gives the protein CASSLLLAGASTDTQYF.

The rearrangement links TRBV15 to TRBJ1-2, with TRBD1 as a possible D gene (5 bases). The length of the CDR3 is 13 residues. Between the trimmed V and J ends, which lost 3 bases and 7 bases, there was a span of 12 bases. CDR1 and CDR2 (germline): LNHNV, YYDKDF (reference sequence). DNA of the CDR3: TGTGCCACCAGCAGTATGGGGCTTAGTGGCTACACCTTC. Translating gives CATSSMGLSGYTF.

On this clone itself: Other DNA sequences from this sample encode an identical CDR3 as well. The CDR3, as DNA: TGCGCCAGCAGCCAAGAAGGGGGCTACACTGAAGCTTTCTTT. Residues: CASSQEGGYTEAFF. The chain carries TRBV4-1 and TRBJ1-1; TRBD1 agrees at 7 bases. This CDR3 region has 14 residues. V trimming: 0 bases; J trimming: 3 bases; junction bases outside the gene matches: 1. Germline loops: CDR1 MGHRA, CDR2 YSYEKL.

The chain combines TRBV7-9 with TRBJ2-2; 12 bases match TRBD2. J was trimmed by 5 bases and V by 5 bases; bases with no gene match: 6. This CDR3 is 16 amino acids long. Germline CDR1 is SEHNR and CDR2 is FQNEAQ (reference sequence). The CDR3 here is CASSATSGGQTGELFF. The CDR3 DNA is TGTGCCAGCAGCGCGACTAGCGGGGGCCAAACCGGGGAGCTGTTTTTT.

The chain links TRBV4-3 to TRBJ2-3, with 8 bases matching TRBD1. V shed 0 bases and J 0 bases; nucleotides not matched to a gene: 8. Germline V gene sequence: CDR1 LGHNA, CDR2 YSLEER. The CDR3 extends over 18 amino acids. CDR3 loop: CASSQDKQGGLSTDTQYF. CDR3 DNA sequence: TGCGCCAGCAGCCAAGATAAACAGGGGGGCTTAAGCACAGATACGCAGTATTTT.

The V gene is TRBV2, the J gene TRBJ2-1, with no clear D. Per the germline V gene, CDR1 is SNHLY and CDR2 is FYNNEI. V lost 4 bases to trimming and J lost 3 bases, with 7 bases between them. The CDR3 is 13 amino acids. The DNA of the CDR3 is TGTGCCAGCAGTGGGGATAACTACAATGAGCAGTTCTTC. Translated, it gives CASSGDNYNEQFF.

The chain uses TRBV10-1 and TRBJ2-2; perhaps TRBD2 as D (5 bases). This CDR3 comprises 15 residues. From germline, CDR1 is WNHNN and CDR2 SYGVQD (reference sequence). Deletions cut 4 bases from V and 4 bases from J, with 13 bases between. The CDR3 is CASSARDWSTGELFF. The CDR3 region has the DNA TGCGCCAGCAGTGCGAGGGATTGGAGCACCGGGGAGCTGTTTTTT.

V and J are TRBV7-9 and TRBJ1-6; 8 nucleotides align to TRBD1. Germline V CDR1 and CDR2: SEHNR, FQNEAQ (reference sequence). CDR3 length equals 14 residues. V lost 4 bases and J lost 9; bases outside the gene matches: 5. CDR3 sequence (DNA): TGTGCCAGCAGCTACTCGCAGGGGGCTTCACCCCTCCACTTT. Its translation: CASSYSQGASPLHF.

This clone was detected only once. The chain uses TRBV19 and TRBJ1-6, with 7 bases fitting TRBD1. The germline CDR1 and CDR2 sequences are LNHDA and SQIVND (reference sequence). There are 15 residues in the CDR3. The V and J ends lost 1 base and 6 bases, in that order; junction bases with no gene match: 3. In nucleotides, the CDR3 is TGTGCCAGTAGTATAGTGGCAGGGGGTAATTCACCCCTCCACTTT. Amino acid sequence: CASSIVAGGNSPLHF. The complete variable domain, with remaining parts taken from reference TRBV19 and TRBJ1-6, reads DGGITQSPKYLFRKEGQNVTLSCEQNLNHDAMYWYRQDPGQGLRLIYYSQIVNDFQKGDIAEGYSVSREKKESFPLTVTSAQKNPTAFYLCASSIVAGGNSPLHFGNGTRLTVT.

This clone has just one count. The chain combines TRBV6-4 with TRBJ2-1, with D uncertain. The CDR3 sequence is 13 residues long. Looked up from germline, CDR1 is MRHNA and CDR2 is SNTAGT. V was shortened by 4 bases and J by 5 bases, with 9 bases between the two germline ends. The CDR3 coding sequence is TGTGCCAGCAGTGTTGGCCAGAACAATGAGCAGTTCTTC. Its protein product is CASSVGQNNEQFF.

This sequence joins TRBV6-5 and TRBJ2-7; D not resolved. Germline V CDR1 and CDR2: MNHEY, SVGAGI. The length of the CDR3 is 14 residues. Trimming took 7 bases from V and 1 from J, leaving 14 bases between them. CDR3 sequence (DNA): TGTGCCAGCACGAGCGCAGACAATTCCTACGAGCAGTACGTC. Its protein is CASTSADNSYEQYV.

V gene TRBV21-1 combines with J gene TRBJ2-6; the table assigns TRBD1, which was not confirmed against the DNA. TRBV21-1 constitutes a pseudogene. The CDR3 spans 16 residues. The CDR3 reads CASSKEKRQEANVLTF. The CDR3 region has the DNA TGTGCCAGCAGCAAAGAAAAAAGACAGGAGGCCAACGTCCTGACTTTC.

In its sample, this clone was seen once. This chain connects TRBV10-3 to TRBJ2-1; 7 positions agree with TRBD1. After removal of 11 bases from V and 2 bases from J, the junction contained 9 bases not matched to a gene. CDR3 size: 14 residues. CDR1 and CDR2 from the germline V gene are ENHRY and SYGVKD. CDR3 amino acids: CAARQGEPYNEQFF. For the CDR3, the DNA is TGTGCCGCGAGACAGGGTGAACCCTACAATGAGCAGTTCTTC.

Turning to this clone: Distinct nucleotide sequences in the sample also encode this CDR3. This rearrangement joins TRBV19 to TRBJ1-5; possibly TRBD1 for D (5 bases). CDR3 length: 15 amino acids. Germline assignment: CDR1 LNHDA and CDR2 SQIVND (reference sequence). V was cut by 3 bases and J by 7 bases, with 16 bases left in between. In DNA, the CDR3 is TGTGCCAGTAGTATTGCGCAGGGCGGAGGCCAGCCCCAGCATTTT. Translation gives CASSIAQGGGQPQHF.

The CDR3 nucleotides read TGTGCCAGCAGTTCTCCGGGACCCTTATCGGACAATGGCTACACCTTC. Amino acids: CASSSPGPLSDNGYTF. This chain uses TRBV28 with TRBJ1-2, with a weak D call TRBD1 (5 bases). Trimming left V 4 bases short and J 6 bases short, with 21 bases between. CDR3 size: 16 residues. Germline V gives CDR1 MDHEN, CDR2 SYDVKM.

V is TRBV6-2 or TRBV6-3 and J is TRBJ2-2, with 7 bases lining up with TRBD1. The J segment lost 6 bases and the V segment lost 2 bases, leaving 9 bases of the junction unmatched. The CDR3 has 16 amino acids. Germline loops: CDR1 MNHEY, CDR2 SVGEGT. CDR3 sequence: CASSYRPEGASGELFF. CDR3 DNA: TGTGCCAGCAGTTACCGACCCGAGGGGGCGTCCGGGGAGCTGTTTTTT.

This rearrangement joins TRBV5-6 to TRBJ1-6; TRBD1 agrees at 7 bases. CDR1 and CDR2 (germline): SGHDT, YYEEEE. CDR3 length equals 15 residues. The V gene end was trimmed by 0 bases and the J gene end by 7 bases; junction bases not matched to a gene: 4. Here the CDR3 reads CASSLDPRGNSPLHF. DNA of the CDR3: TGTGCCAGCAGCTTGGATCCCAGGGGGAATTCACCCCTCCACTTT.